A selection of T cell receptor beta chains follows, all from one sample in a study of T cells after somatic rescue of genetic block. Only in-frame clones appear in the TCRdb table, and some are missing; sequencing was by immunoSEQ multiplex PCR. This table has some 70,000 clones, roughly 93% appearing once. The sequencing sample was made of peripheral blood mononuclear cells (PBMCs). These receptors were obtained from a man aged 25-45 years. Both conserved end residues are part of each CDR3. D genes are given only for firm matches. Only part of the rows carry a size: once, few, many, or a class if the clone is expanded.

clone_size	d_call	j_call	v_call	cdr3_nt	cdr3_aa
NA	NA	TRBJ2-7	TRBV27	TGTGCCAGCAGTCCCTTCCAGGGAGCCCTGGGGGAGCAGTACTTC	CASSPFQGALGEQYF
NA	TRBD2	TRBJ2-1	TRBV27	TGTGCCAGCAGTTTGGGGGTACCGGGACTAGCGTCTAATTTTAAGCAGTTCTTC	CASSLGVPGLASNFKQFF
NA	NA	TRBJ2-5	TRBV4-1	TGCGCCAGCAGCCAAACCTTGCAGGATCTCCAGTACTTC	CASSQTLQDLQYF
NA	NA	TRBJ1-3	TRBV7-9	TGTGCCAGCAGCTTAGCGGGGGTTCGGGGGCTTGGAAACACCATATATTTT	CASSLAGVRGLGNTIYF
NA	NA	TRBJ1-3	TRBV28	TGTGCCAGCAGCGTGGCCTTCTCTGGAAACACCATATATTTT	CASSVAFSGNTIYF
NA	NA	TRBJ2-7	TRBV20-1	TGCAGTGCTAGAGGTCACTACGAGCAGTACTTC	CSARGHYEQYF
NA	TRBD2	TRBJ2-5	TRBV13	TGTGCCAGCAGCCTCGGGACTAGCGGGGGGGAGACCCAGTACTTC	CASSLGTSGGETQYF
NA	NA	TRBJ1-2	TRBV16	TGTGCCAGCAGCCAATTAGGCGGGACGTATGGCTACACCTTC	CASSQLGGTYGYTF
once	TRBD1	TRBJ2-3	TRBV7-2	TGTGCCAGCAGCCGACAGGGGGCAGATACGCAGTATTTT	CASSRQGADTQYF
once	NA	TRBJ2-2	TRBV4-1	TGCGCCAGCAGCCCTACCCCGGGTGGTGCGGGAACCGGGGAGCTGTTTTTT	CASSPTPGGAGTGELFF
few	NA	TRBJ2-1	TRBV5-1	TGCGCCAGCAGGGGGGCAGGCAATGAGCAGTTCTTC	CASRGAGNEQFF
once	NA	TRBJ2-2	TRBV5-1	TGCGCCAGCAGCCTAGGGACTTCGAACACCGGGGAGCTGTTTTTT	CASSLGTSNTGELFF
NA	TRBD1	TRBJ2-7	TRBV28	TGTGCCAGCTCCCGGGACAGGGCTATCTACGAGCAGTACTTC	CASSRDRAIYEQYF
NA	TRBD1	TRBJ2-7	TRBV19	TGTGCCAGTAGTATCGGGGACAGGGGATCCGTCGAGCAGTACTTC	CASSIGDRGSVEQYF
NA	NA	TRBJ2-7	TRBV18	TGTGCCAGCTCACCAGGGCCAGGAGACTACGAGCAGTACTTC	CASSPGPGDYEQYF
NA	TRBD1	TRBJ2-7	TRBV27	TGTGCCAGCAGTTTAGGGACAGGGGCCTACGAGCAGTACTTC	CASSLGTGAYEQYF
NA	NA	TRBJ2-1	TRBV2	TGTGCCAGCACCGACCCGTCGAGCTCCTACAATGAGCAGTTCTTC	CASTDPSSSYNEQFF
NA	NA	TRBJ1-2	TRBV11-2	TGTGCCAGCAGACCGCCAGGGTCCGGTGGCTACACCTTC	CASRPPGSGGYTF
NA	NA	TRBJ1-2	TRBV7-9	TGTGCCAGCAGCCCCCCGTCTAACTATGGCTACACCTTC	CASSPPSNYGYTF
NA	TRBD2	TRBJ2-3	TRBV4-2	TGTGCCAGCAGCCAAGAAAGTTGGGCGGGAGGGGGAACAGATACGCAGTATTTT	CASSQESWAGGGTDTQYF
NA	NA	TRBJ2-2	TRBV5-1	TGCGCCAGCAGCTTGCGCGTAGGGCCAAGAACCGGGGAGCTGTTTTTT	CASSLRVGPRTGELFF
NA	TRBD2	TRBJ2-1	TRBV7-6	TGTGCCAGCAGCATCAGGGAGGGGCTCTACAATGAGCAGTTCTTC	CASSIREGLYNEQFF
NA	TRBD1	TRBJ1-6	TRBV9	TGTGCCAGCAGCCCGACAGGGGGGAATTCACCCCTCCACTTT	CASSPTGGNSPLHF
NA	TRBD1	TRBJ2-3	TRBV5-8	TGTGCCAGCAGCTTACAGGGGGCAATCCGCACAGATACGCAGTATTTT	CASSLQGAIRTDTQYF
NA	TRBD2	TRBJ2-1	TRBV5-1	TGCGCCAGCAGCGGCGGACTAGCGGGGGGGCTTTACAATGAGCAGTTCTTC	CASSGGLAGGLYNEQFF
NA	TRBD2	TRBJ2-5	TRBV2	TGTGCCAGCAGAGATGGGACTAGCGGGATCCAAGAGACCCAGTACTTC	CASRDGTSGIQETQYF
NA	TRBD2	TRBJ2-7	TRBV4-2	TGTGCCAGCAGCCACGCGACTAGCGGGAGAAGCTACGAGCAGTACTTC	CASSHATSGRSYEQYF
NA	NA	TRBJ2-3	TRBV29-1	TGCAGCGTTCCTCAGGGGGGCCAAGATACGCAGTATTTT	CSVPQGGQDTQYF
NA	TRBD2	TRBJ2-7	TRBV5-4	TGTGCCAGCAGCCCGAGGACTAGCGGCTACGAGCAGTACTTC	CASSPRTSGYEQYF
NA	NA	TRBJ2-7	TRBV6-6	TGTGCCAGCAGTTATGGGCAGGGCTTCTACGAGCAGTACTTC	CASSYGQGFYEQYF
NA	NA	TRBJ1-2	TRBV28	TGTGCCAGCACCCTCTTCGGGTCAGCCTATGGCTACACCTTC	CASTLFGSAYGYTF
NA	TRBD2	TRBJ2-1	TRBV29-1	TGCAGCGTTCGACTAGCGGGGGGCCATTCGATCTTC	CSVRLAGGHSIF
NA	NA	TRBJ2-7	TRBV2	TGTGCCGGGAAATGGGGAACCTACGAGCAGTACTTC	CAGKWGTYEQYF
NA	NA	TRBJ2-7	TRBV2	TGTGCCAGCAGTTCTCAGGGTTACGAGCAGTACTTC	CASSSQGYEQYF
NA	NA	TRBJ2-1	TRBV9	TGTGCCAGCAGCCCTGTCCCCATCAATGAGCAGTTCTTC	CASSPVPINEQFF
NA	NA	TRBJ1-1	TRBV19	TGTGCCAGTAGTCACGGTCCCTCAGGGGCCACTGAAGCTTTCTTT	CASSHGPSGATEAFF
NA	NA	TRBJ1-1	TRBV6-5	TGTGCCAGCAGTTACTCGGCGGGGAGGAACACTGAAGCTTTCTTT	CASSYSAGRNTEAFF
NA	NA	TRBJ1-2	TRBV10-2	TGCGCCAGCGGTCGGGACACCCACTATGGCTACACCTTC	CASGRDTHYGYTF
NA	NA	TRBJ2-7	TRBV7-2	TGTGCCAGCAGCTACCGGGACCTCGTCGGGGAGCAGTACTTC	CASSYRDLVGEQYF
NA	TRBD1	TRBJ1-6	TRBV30	TGTGCCTGGAGTGTACGGACAGGGGATTCACCCCTCCACTTT	CAWSVRTGDSPLHF
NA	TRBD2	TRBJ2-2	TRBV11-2	TGTGCCAGCAGCTTCACTAGCGACACCGGGGAGCTGTTTTTT	CASSFTSDTGELFF